Listed below are T cell receptor beta chains from one sample, sequenced in a study of CD8 T cells in ankylosing spondylitis. TCRdb used MiXCR to reprocess the 5' RACE reads, holding one entry per CDR3 protein. The sample shows under 950,000 distinct CDR3 sequences, about 20% of them seen only once. Sequencing was carried out using blood, either unsorted or a sorted T cell fraction (not recorded which). The receptors come from a male donor with ankylosing spondylitis. The CDR3 runs from the conserved cysteine through the conserved F or W. A D gene is named only where the DNA matches it firmly. Only part of the rows carry a size: once, few, many, or a class if the clone is expanded.

V gene: TRBV6-5
clone size: -
J gene: TRBJ2-3
D gene: TRBD2
CDR3 protein: CASSYGPSGGADTQYF
CDR3 DNA: TGTGCCAGCAGTTACGGCCCTAGCGGGGGGGCAGATACGCAGTATTTT

V gene: TRBV20-1
clone size: few
J gene: TRBJ1-3
D gene: -
CDR3 protein: CSASKSQGGTGNTIYF
CDR3 DNA: TGCAGTGCTAGCAAGAGTCAAGGGGGTACCGGAAACACCATATATTTT

V gene: TRBV6-1
clone size: few
J gene: TRBJ2-3
D gene: -
CDR3 protein: CASSRGIRGNTDTQYF
CDR3 DNA: TGTGCCAGCAGTAGGGGGATCCGGGGAAACACAGATACGCAGTATTTT

V gene: TRBV6-1
clone size: few
J gene: TRBJ1-2
D gene: -
CDR3 protein: CASSEFPPRTAGNYGYTF
CDR3 DNA: TGTGCCAGCAGTGAATTCCCTCCTCGGACAGCGGGAAACTATGGCTACACCTTC

V gene: TRBV12-3/TRBV12-4
clone size: few
J gene: TRBJ1-2
D gene: TRBD1
CDR3 protein: CASRRTGEDYGYTF
CDR3 DNA: TGTGCCAGCAGACGGACAGGGGAAGACTATGGCTACACCTTC

V gene: TRBV6-2/TRBV6-3
clone size: many
J gene: TRBJ2-1
D gene: -
CDR3 protein: CASSPPGTPSEQFF
CDR3 DNA: TGTGCCAGCAGCCCACCGGGCACCCCCAGTGAGCAGTTCTTC

V gene: TRBV20-1
clone size: few
J gene: TRBJ2-3
D gene: TRBD1
CDR3 protein: CSARDPGQRTDTQYF
CDR3 DNA: TGCAGTGCTAGAGATCCGGGACAGCGCACAGATACGCAGTATTTT

V gene: TRBV12-3/TRBV12-4
clone size: few
J gene: TRBJ1-2
D gene: TRBD1
CDR3 protein: CASSPRDRVIYGYTF
CDR3 DNA: TGTGCCAGCAGTCCGAGGGACAGGGTGATTTACGGCTACACCTTC

V gene: TRBV12-3/TRBV12-4
clone size: few
J gene: TRBJ1-2
D gene: TRBD1
CDR3 protein: CASTKLTGQARYGYTF
CDR3 DNA: TGTGCCAGCACTAAATTGACCGGACAGGCTCGATATGGCTACACCTTC

V gene: TRBV28
clone size: many
J gene: TRBJ2-3
D gene: TRBD2
CDR3 protein: CASSLGTSDYTDTQYF
CDR3 DNA: TGTGCCAGCAGTTTGGGGACTAGCGATTACACAGATACGCAGTATTTT

V gene: TRBV4-3
clone size: -
J gene: TRBJ1-1
D gene: -
CDR3 protein: CASSQDLMMNTEAFF
CDR3 DNA: TGCGCCAGCAGCCAAGATCTAATGATGAACACTGAAGCTTTCTTT

V gene: TRBV20-1
clone size: -
J gene: TRBJ1-1
D gene: TRBD1
CDR3 protein: CSASFQGEEAFF
CDR3 DNA: TGCAGTGCTAGTTTCCAGGGGGAGGAAGCTTTCTTT

V gene: TRBV3-1
clone size: few
J gene: TRBJ1-2
D gene: -
CDR3 protein: CASSQVTARGYGYTF
CDR3 DNA: TGTGCCAGCAGCCAAGTAACCGCACGGGGCTATGGCTACACCTTC

V gene: TRBV7-2
clone size: few
J gene: TRBJ2-2
D gene: -
CDR3 protein: CASSHGQNTGELFF
CDR3 DNA: TGTGCCAGCAGCCATGGCCAGAACACCGGGGAGCTGTTTTTT

V gene: TRBV12-3/TRBV12-4
clone size: few
J gene: TRBJ2-5
D gene: -
CDR3 protein: CASSQGRNTRTQYF
CDR3 DNA: TGTGCCAGCAGCCAAGGACGGAACACTCGGACCCAGTACTTC

V gene: TRBV11-3
clone size: -
J gene: TRBJ2-1
D gene: -
CDR3 protein: CASSPFGAKVHNEQFF
CDR3 DNA: TGTGCCAGCAGCCCCTTTGGGGCTAAGGTACACAATGAGCAGTTCTTC

V gene: TRBV2
clone size: many
J gene: TRBJ2-3
D gene: TRBD1
CDR3 protein: CASTDRASKNTQYF
CDR3 DNA: TGTGCCAGCACTGACAGGGCTTCTAAGAATACGCAGTATTTT

V gene: TRBV12-3/TRBV12-4
clone size: -
J gene: TRBJ1-1
D gene: -
CDR3 protein: CASSGEAVNTEAFF
CDR3 DNA: TGTGCCAGCAGTGGGGAAGCAGTGAACACTGAAGCTTTCTTT

V gene: TRBV4-3
clone size: many
J gene: TRBJ2-7
D gene: TRBD2
CDR3 protein: CASSPGLAGYEQYF
CDR3 DNA: TGTGCCAGCAGTCCGGGACTAGCGGGCTACGAGCAGTACTTC

V gene: TRBV6-6
clone size: -
J gene: TRBJ2-2
D gene: -
CDR3 protein: CASSQNGELFF
CDR3 DNA: TGTGCCAGCAGTCAAAATGGGGAGCTGTTTTTT

V gene: TRBV29-1
clone size: -
J gene: TRBJ2-1
D gene: -
CDR3 protein: CSVEDGRNYNEQFF
CDR3 DNA: TGCAGCGTTGAAGACGGGCGGAACTACAATGAGCAGTTCTTC

V gene: TRBV30
clone size: few
J gene: TRBJ2-1
D gene: TRBD2
CDR3 protein: CAWSLVAGGGEQFF
CDR3 DNA: TGTGCCTGGAGTTTGGTAGCGGGGGGAGGAGAGCAGTTCTTC

V gene: TRBV5-1
clone size: -
J gene: TRBJ1-6
D gene: -
CDR3 protein: CASSLDEHNSPLHF
CDR3 DNA: TGCGCCAGCAGCCTGGACGAGCATAATTCACCCCTCCACTTT

V gene: TRBV12-3/TRBV12-4
clone size: -
J gene: TRBJ2-7
D gene: TRBD2
CDR3 protein: CASSFLAVGGEQYF
CDR3 DNA: TGTGCCAGCAGTTTCCTAGCGGTGGGTGGCGAGCAGTACTTC

V gene: TRBV20-1
clone size: once
J gene: TRBJ2-7
D gene: TRBD1
CDR3 protein: CSARDLGQSSYEQYF
CDR3 DNA: TGCAGTGCTAGAGACCTGGGACAGAGCTCCTACGAGCAGTACTTC

V gene: TRBV28
clone size: -
J gene: TRBJ1-2
D gene: -
CDR3 protein: CASSLKGGGRNYGYTF
CDR3 DNA: TGTGCCAGCAGCCTTAAGGGTGGGGGAAGGAACTATGGCTACACCTTC

V gene: TRBV5-1
clone size: -
J gene: TRBJ2-3
D gene: TRBD2
CDR3 protein: CASRTSGGAIVDTQYF
CDR3 DNA: TGCGCCAGCAGGACTAGCGGGGGGGCCATCGTGGATACGCAGTATTTT

V gene: TRBV6-1
clone size: few
J gene: TRBJ1-2
D gene: TRBD1
CDR3 protein: CASSDGQAHYGYTF
CDR3 DNA: TGTGCCAGCAGTGACGGACAGGCCCACTATGGCTACACCTTC

V gene: TRBV2
clone size: -
J gene: TRBJ1-3
D gene: -
CDR3 protein: CASTGAASGNTIYF
CDR3 DNA: TGTGCCAGCACAGGGGCCGCTAGTGGAAACACCATATATTTT

V gene: TRBV6-5
clone size: -
J gene: TRBJ1-4
D gene: -
CDR3 protein: CASSQDQEKLFF
CDR3 DNA: TGTGCCAGCAGTCAGGACCAGGAAAAACTGTTTTTT

V gene: TRBV30
clone size: once
J gene: TRBJ2-5
D gene: TRBD1
CDR3 protein: CAWSGWTGKQETQYF
CDR3 DNA: TGTGCCTGGAGTGGGTGGACAGGAAAACAAGAGACCCAGTACTTC

V gene: TRBV6-1
clone size: -
J gene: TRBJ2-7
D gene: -
CDR3 protein: CASSKRPGGIYEQYF
CDR3 DNA: TGTGCCAGCAGCAAAAGACCAGGGGGGATCTACGAGCAGTACTTC

V gene: TRBV20-1
clone size: -
J gene: TRBJ1-3
D gene: -
CDR3 protein: CSARDYRFSGNTIYF
CDR3 DNA: TGCAGTGCTAGAGACTACAGGTTCTCTGGAAACACCATATATTTT

V gene: TRBV27
clone size: few
J gene: TRBJ1-5
D gene: -
CDR3 protein: CASSLLGENQPQHF
CDR3 DNA: TGTGCCAGCAGTTTATTGGGGGAGAATCAGCCCCAGCATTTT

V gene: TRBV4-1
clone size: -
J gene: TRBJ1-5
D gene: -
CDR3 protein: CASSQVGSGEPQHF
CDR3 DNA: TGCGCCAGCAGCCAAGTAGGGAGCGGGGAGCCCCAGCATTTT

V gene: TRBV6-1
clone size: few
J gene: TRBJ1-1
D gene: TRBD1
CDR3 protein: CASSDLPTGSSEAFF
CDR3 DNA: TGTGCCAGCAGTGATCTTCCGACAGGGTCGTCTGAAGCTTTCTTT

V gene: TRBV27
clone size: few
J gene: TRBJ2-2
D gene: -
CDR3 protein: CASVSATGELFF
CDR3 DNA: TGTGCCAGCGTGTCAGCCACCGGGGAGCTGTTTTTT

V gene: TRBV28
clone size: -
J gene: TRBJ2-6
D gene: -
CDR3 protein: CASVSGANVLTF
CDR3 DNA: TGTGCCAGCGTCTCTGGGGCCAACGTCCTGACTTTC

V gene: TRBV12-3/TRBV12-4
clone size: -
J gene: TRBJ2-1
D gene: TRBD2
CDR3 protein: CASSPGAGGPNEQFF
CDR3 DNA: TGTGCCAGCAGTCCGGGAGCGGGGGGGCCAAATGAGCAGTTCTTC

V gene: TRBV7-8
clone size: few
J gene: TRBJ1-2
D gene: -
CDR3 protein: CASSLVDTPNYGYTF
CDR3 DNA: TGTGCCAGCAGCTTAGTTGACACCCCTAACTATGGCTACACCTTC

V gene: TRBV5-1
clone size: many
J gene: TRBJ2-1
D gene: -
CDR3 protein: CASSPGQNNEQFF
CDR3 DNA: TGCGCCAGCAGCCCGGGACAAAACAATGAGCAGTTCTTC

V gene: TRBV3-1
clone size: once
J gene: TRBJ2-2
D gene: -
CDR3 protein: CASRNRDLNTGELFF
CDR3 DNA: TGTGCCAGCAGAAACAGGGACCTGAACACCGGGGAGCTGTTTTTT

V gene: TRBV7-3
clone size: -
J gene: TRBJ2-3
D gene: -
CDR3 protein: CASSLTRTTADTQYF
CDR3 DNA: TGTGCCAGCAGCTTAACCCGGACTACCGCAGATACGCAGTATTTT